By sample share, the clone carrying this T cell receptor beta chain is medium-sized. The target antigen is unknown. The record originates from a study of neurological immune-mediated disorders. Study-wide points: Expanded clones shared no identical CDR3 amino acid sequences across subjects, which suggested private TCR-beta repertoires in all groups.

Time point described: technical triplicate 3. The cDNA was generated through 5'RACE incorporating 10-nucleotide random UMIs. TCRdb recomputed calls from the 5' RACE reads with MiXCR, one row per CDR3 protein. The table records just under 45,000 distinct CDR3 sequences, roughly 21% of them present only once. V shed 0 bases, J shed 5 bases, and the junction held 9 bases outside the gene matches. CDR3 size: 16 residues. Germline assignment: CDR1 MGHRA and CDR2 YSYEKL. This sequence was found in a man in his 60s with HTLV-1-associated myelopathy (HAM/TSP). Sequenced sample: PBMCs. The chain carries TRBV4-1 and TRBJ2-5; 7 nucleotides align to TRBD1. The CDR3 DNA reads TGCGCCAGCAGCCAAGATGTGAGACAGGGATATGAGACCCAGTACTTC. It encodes CASSQDVRQGYETQYF.